This entry concerns a single T cell receptor (beta chain). This receptor's antigen is unknown. Base-call qualities are not available, and no considerably larger clone is one nucleotide away. This entry belongs to a study of cytomegalovirus exposure and HLA in healthy donors (dated by TCRdb to between 2016 and 2019). General notes on the study: An earlier analysis of more than 550 of the donors reported under 300 Gb of sequence data and 117 million unique TCR beta sequences obtained from 180 million or so T cells. About 310 gigabases of sequencing data and 70 million to 85 million unique TCR sequences were included in an early release covering over 600 HLA-typed donors. The genetic ancestry cluster associated with self-reported Caucasian donors included 80% to 90% of the roughly 360 genotyped donors. The study aimed to test whether cataloging public T cell receptors could reveal signatures of past pathogen exposure. The study used immunosequencing to profile the T cell repertoires of about 670 subjects and linked those repertoires to cytomegalovirus serostatus. Along with the roughly 710-subject first cohort, a separate validation cohort of 120 different subjects was used. To predict cytomegalovirus infection status, the study combined high-throughput TCR immunosequencing, statistical association of individual TCRs with disease status, and machine learning. In a later analysis, previously published TCR beta repertoires from fewer than 750 donors were re-analyzed and high-resolution HLA genotyping was added so that TCR occurrence patterns could be studied. In the later analysis, no new phenotypic data were used to find candidate immune exposures; instead, reliance was placed on TCR beta sequences and their occurrence across donors. An earlier analysis of 500 to 650 of the donors applied high-throughput TCR beta sequencing to assess whether each TCR beta V gene segment acted as functional or pseudogenic. Donor age, sex, ethnicity and CMV serostatus were compiled together with the repertoire data. Genome-wide SNP genotypes for about 65% of the roughly 670 donors were used in a later genetic analysis, which treated that subset as a discovery cohort. Every repertoire in the discovery cohort had been generated on one and the same sequencing platform. Both class I and class II loci were covered by HLA typing, at four-digit resolution. The number of donors typed differed by locus, with 629-630 for A, B, C, DRB1 and DQB1, more than 500 for DQA1, 600 to 610 for DPA1, and under 490 for DPB1. Because of strong linkage in the cohort, roughly five DR-DQ haplotypes were treated as single units for association and clustering. Across about 380 genotyped donors of the cohort, an average of roughly 250,000 unique TCR beta nucleotide sequences per donor were sequenced, and roughly a sixth of those sequences were non-productive. Results the study describes overall, beyond this receptor: The study gave a list of about 160 TCR beta chains associated with cytomegalovirus. Correlated functional status among segregating V segments might be attributable to linkage disequilibrium, but an unknown experimental factor could not be ruled out. Several of the top co-occurrence clusters appeared to be linked to parvovirus B19, influenza, CMV and Epstein-Barr virus, according to a later analysis. In a later analysis, the rate of TCR association differed among HLA loci, with DRB1 alleles having the most associated TCRs and HLA-C alleles having the fewest. The authors suggested that the approach could potentially be extended to other disease states and immunological phenotypes. Specific HLA alleles were associated with 18,000 or so TCR beta sequences at a false discovery rate of 0.05 in a later analysis. Assigning TCR associations to individual alleles was difficult when HLA alleles, especially DR and DQ, strongly co-occurred. A further reported finding was that TCR beta sequences accurately predicted the HLA-A and HLA-B alleles for most subjects in the first cohort. Some IMGT-functional V segments, including TRBV6-2 and TRBV6-3, could not be told apart with the 87-base-pair reads, so those segments were excluded. Compared with equally common non-associated chains, HLA-associated TCR beta chains in a later analysis were more clonally expanded and had lower generation probabilities. This cohort had only TCR beta chains sequenced, and the lack of alpha or paired-chain data limited which features could be detected. Across donors, most TCR sequences were observed very rarely, whereas some public TCRs were present in many individuals. Because HLA typing was missing for some donors at each locus, association tests included only the typed subset. In a later analysis, most CMV-associated TCR beta chains were found to appear HLA-restricted, with HLA associations seemingly driven largely by CMV exposure. A later genetic analysis associated a missense DCLRE1C variant with V-gene and J-gene trimming of TCR beta chains, and an independent cohort replicated the association. In an earlier analysis of roughly 560 of the donors, most TCR beta V segments were observed in productive rearrangements about 87% or about 30% of the time, broadly matching IMGT annotations. Presence/absence analyses assumed roughly uniform sequencing depth across donors, an assumption that may not hold. The only immune exposure information available for the cohort was CMV serostatus. A cluster of highly shared sequence variants was judged likely to represent a technical artifact of the sequencing pipeline. According to a later genetic analysis, donors in an Asian-associated ancestry cluster had fewer N-insertions in productive TCRs than the approximately 650-donor mean. In vitro tests confirmed that a few of the cytomegalovirus-associated TCR beta chains recognize cytomegalovirus antigens. Because counts were too low, some 17 rarely observed V segments, including chromosome 9 orphons, were excluded from the earlier analysis of 587 of the donors. The classifier was reported to diagnose cytomegalovirus status with high specificity and sensitivity in both the original and validation cohorts.

The CDR3 runs 13 residues from the cysteine to the phenylalanine. Only the CDR3 portion is preserved as DNA: 39 bases, with reading frame beginning at the first base. The germline V gene gives CDR1 as SGHTA and CDR2 as FQGTGA. The library was prepared using the immunoSEQ multiplex PCR assay. For the multiplex PCR, a mixture combining 60 forward primers for TCR Vbeta segments and 13 reverse primers for TCR Jbeta segments was used. A multiplex PCR assay on genomic DNA amplified the CDR3 region of rearranged TCR beta genes. The Illumina HiSeq System was used to sequence the amplified TCR beta libraries as 87-base-pair reads. In the original analysis: Across the roughly 600 repertoires, a later analysis counted tens of millions of unique TCR beta chains, roughly 11 million of which were shared by at least two donors. To remove PCR and sequencing errors, raw reads were error-corrected and collapsed into unique sequences using a nearest-neighbor algorithm that merged closely related sequences. Alignment of CDR3 sequences to IMGT reference sequences was used to assign V, D and J gene segments. For a sequence to be retained, a match of at least six nucleotides was required to both a V gene segment and a J gene segment. Rearrangements were called productive when the CDR3 lacked stop codons and stayed in frame with V and J; all others were non-productive. CDR3 was defined by IMGT convention, running from the second conserved V-encoded cysteine to the conserved J-encoded phenylalanine. In an earlier analysis of approximately 500 of the donors, sequences lacking an unambiguous match to a single V gene segment were excluded. An earlier analysis of 587 of the donors classified V segments as functional when productive rearrangements were above 56.7% and as segregating when the standard deviation between donors was above 5%. A statistical classification framework was built to diagnose cytomegalovirus status from the catalog of TCR beta chain sequences. A later analysis assigned V and J genes by comparing TCR nucleotide sequences with IMGT/GENE-DB human TR gene sequences. Using the TCRdist pipeline, a later analysis assigned CDR3 sequences along with most-parsimonious VDJ recombination scenarios. In a later analysis, each TCR beta chain was defined by its CDR3 amino acid sequence together with its V-gene family, and reads without a unique V-gene family were excluded. To address suspected cross-contamination and a sequencing artifact, a later analysis removed 592 highly shared, low-generation-probability nucleotide sequences. For each public chain, a later analysis derived a clonal expansion index from normalized ranks of inferred template counts within each repertoire. Generation probabilities in a later analysis came from a VDJ recombination model fitted to out-of-frame rearrangements, and those results were checked against IGoR. A later analysis scored TCR-TCR, TCR-HLA and TCR-CMV co-occurrence with hypergeometric tests, applying a repertoire-size bias correction to TCR pairs. A later analysis estimated false discovery rates by permuting HLA or CMV assignments 20 times. A later analysis grouped co-occurring TCRs with DBSCAN, adding TCRdist sequence similarity when clustering within HLA-allele-positive subsets. Repertoires with fewer than 30,000 or more than 120,000 public chains were left out of co-occurrence clustering, as were about 5 repertoires with anomalous nucleotide sharing. The table was pulled from immuneACCESS by TCRdb, which kept in-frame rearrangements only. Such tables lose some clones; where checked, under half of the loss comes from unresolved V genes, and the rest has no known cause. The D gene and trimming were derived from the DNA, and the V and J assignments and clone size from that table. A total of tens of thousands of clones appear in this sample, roughly 82% of them only once. About 10% of the sample rests with the top ten.

In total, over 600 healthy bone marrow donors made up the cohort. Cohort members were all nominally healthy when sampled, although unrecorded immune exposures were likely present. The donor was CMV seropositive and belonged to the group of 250 to 300 seropositive cohort members. Every donor gave a peripheral blood sample, and the peripheral blood mononuclear cells from that sample were used for TCR beta sequencing. Genomic DNA extraction from the blood cell samples was performed with the Qiagen DNeasy Blood Extraction Kit. The chain is made from TRBV7-3 and TRBJ2-5; TRBD2 could be the D gene, as 6 bases match. TRBJ2-7 matches the DNA end more closely, so the J call is doubtful. This TCR was sampled from a young woman in good health and CMV-seropositive. Sample: PBMCs. The DNA sequence follows: TGTGCCAGCAGCTTCGGCAGGGAGGACGAGCAGTACTTC. Translated, this is CASSFGREDEQYF.